The 8 T cell receptor beta chains listed next were all sequenced from one sample in a study of blood T cell repertoires in COVID-19. Only in-frame clones appear in the TCRdb table, and some are missing; sequencing was by immunoSEQ multiplex PCR. The data contain some 110,000 clones, about 76% of them seen just once; the ten biggest clones take up 37%. The sequenced sample was peripheral blood. The receptors derive from a man older than 75 with acute or convalescent COVID-19.

The V gene is TRBV2, the J gene TRBJ1-1; possibly TRBD1 for D (5 bases). This CDR3 is 13 amino acids long. V was cut by 6 bases and J by 1 base, with 9 bases left in between. CDR1 SNHLY and CDR2 FYNNEI come from the germline V gene. CDR3 amino acids: CASRGHGNTEAFF. The CDR3 coding sequence is TGTGCCAGCAGAGGACACGGGAACACTGAAGCTTTCTTT.

This rearrangement joins TRBV4-1 to TRBJ1-2, with 10 bases that match TRBD1. The CDR3 loop spans 16 amino acids. V gave up 3 bases and J gave up 8 bases; unmatched junction bases: 12. Germline CDR1 reads MGHRA; CDR2 reads YSYEKL. This chain's CDR3 is CASSHSGGTGAQGYTF. CDR3 sequence (DNA): TGCGCCAGCAGCCACTCTGGAGGGACAGGGGCTCAAGGCTACACCTTC.

V usage is TRBV27 and J usage is TRBJ2-5, with TRBD1 as a possible D gene (5 bases). The CDR3 contains 15 residues. Between the trimmed V and J ends, which lost 3 bases and 6 bases, there was a span of 17 bases. The germline gives CDR1 MNHEY, CDR2 SMNVEV (reference sequence). Written as DNA, the CDR3 is TGTGCCAGCAGTTTGTGGCAGGGTGTCGCACAGACCCAGTACTTC. It encodes CASSLWQGVAQTQYF.

The chain employs TRBV5-1 and TRBJ2-1; 9 positions agree with TRBD1. The germline V gene has CDR1 SGHRS and CDR2 YFSETQ. The ends lost 0 bases at V and 6 bases at J; junction bases unmatched: 7. CDR3 length: 16 amino acids. The DNA for the CDR3 is TGCGCCAGCAGCTTGGTGACAGGGGGTTTCCCCAATGAGCAGTTCTTC. Encoded protein: CASSLVTGGFPNEQFF. The whole variable domain, filled in from reference TRBV5-1 and TRBJ2-1, reads KAGVTQTPRYLIKTRGQQVTLSCSPISGHRSVSWYQQTPGQGLQFLFEYFSETQRNKGNFPGRFSGRQFSNSRSEMNVSTLELGDSALYLCASSLVTGGFPNEQFFGPGTRLTVL.

The CDR3 loop is CASSPGGQGKKTQYF. CDR3 nucleotides: TGCGCCAGCAGCCCGGGAGGACAGGGGAAGAAGACCCAGTACTTC. The chain recombines TRBV5-1 with TRBJ2-5; TRBD1 aligns across 9 bases. V shed 4 bases, J shed 6 bases, and the junction held 10 bases outside the gene matches. This CDR3 has 15 amino acids. Per the germline V gene, CDR1 is SGHRS and CDR2 is YFSETQ.

This chain links TRBV25-1 with TRBJ2-7; 9 bases fit TRBD1. There are 13 residues in the CDR3. Germline-derived CDR1 and CDR2 are MGHDK and SYGVNS. The junction had 3 bases not matched to a gene; V was cut back by 6 bases and J by 3 bases. The CDR3: CASRDRGNYEQYF. The CDR3 DNA reads TGTGCCAGCAGGGACAGGGGAAACTACGAGCAGTACTTC.

This chain links TRBV18 with TRBJ1-2; 9 bases are shared with TRBD1. The CDR3 contains 13 residues. Germline CDR1 KGHSH, CDR2 LQKENI. Unmatched junction bases numbered 3, after V lost 3 bases and J lost 7 bases. CDR3 sequence reads: CASSPGQGGGYTF. The CDR3 DNA follows: TGTGCCAGCTCACCGGGACAGGGCGGTGGCTACACCTTC.

The genes are TRBV5-1 and TRBJ2-6; D remains ambiguous. Between the trimmed V and J ends, which lost 2 bases and 2 bases, there was a span of 8 bases. Germline lookup yields CDR1 SGHRS and CDR2 YFSETQ. This CDR3 contains 15 residues. As DNA, the CDR3 is TGCGCCAGCAGCTTTGACTCACCTGGGGCCAACGTCCTGACTTTC. Translated: CASSFDSPGANVLTF.